These 26 T cell receptor beta chains came from one sample sequenced in a study of T cell responses to AZD1222 COVID-19 vaccine. Clones were sequenced by immunoSEQ multiplex PCR, and TCRdb holds only the in-frame ones, with some missing. The sample records under 250,000 clones, under 95% being singletons. Here the sequenced sample was peripheral blood, taken on day 0 of MenACWY control vaccination. The source is an adult in good health.

The chain links TRBV6-2 or TRBV6-3 to TRBJ2-7; 8 positions agree with TRBD1. V lost 5 bases to trimming and J lost 0 bases; unmatched junction nucleotides: 6. CDR3 size: 15 residues. CDR1 and CDR2 (germline): MNHEY, SVGEGT. The CDR3 loop is CASSTGQGNSYEQYF. The CDR3 DNA reads as TGTGCCAGCAGTACCGGACAGGGTAACTCCTACGAGCAGTACTTC.

The chain has TRBV27 and TRBJ2-7; 7 bases match TRBD1. V shed 5 bases, J shed 6 bases, and the junction held 7 bases outside the gene matches. The CDR3 has 13 amino acids. The germline V gene encodes CDR1 MNHEY and CDR2 SMNVEV (reference sequence). The CDR3 spells CASSPWDRGEQYF. The CDR3 coding sequence is TGTGCCAGCAGTCCATGGGACAGAGGCGAGCAGTACTTC.

The gene calls are TRBV7-2 and TRBJ2-5, with D unclear. CDR3 size: 16 residues. Trimming took 1 base from V and 5 from J, leaving 17 bases between them. The germline V gene has CDR1 SGHTA and CDR2 FQGNSA. CDR3 sequence (DNA): TGTGCCAGCAGCTTAGGGGGTCTGGGTCGCGCGGAGACCCAGTACTTC. Translating gives CASSLGGLGRAETQYF.

In this sample, this clone turned up a few times. This rearrangement joins TRBV12-5 to TRBJ2-2, with D hard to call. The germline gives CDR1 LGHNT, CDR2 FRNRAP. V gave up 3 bases and J gave up 2 bases, with 1 base separating them. This CDR3 spans 12 amino acids. The CDR3 coding sequence is TGTGCTAGTGGTTTAAACACCGGGGAGCTGTTTTTT. Translation: CASGLNTGELFF.

The chain recombines TRBV30 with TRBJ2-7, with D uncertain. With 1 base removed from V and 3 bases from J, the gap between germline ends came to 13 bases. This CDR3 is built from 14 residues. CDR1 and CDR2 from the germline V gene are GTSNPN and SVGIG (reference sequence). The CDR3 DNA is TGTGCCTGGAGTGCCCATACGGCCGGCTACGAGCAGTACTTC. It codes for CAWSAHTAGYEQYF.

V gene TRBV6-1 combines with J gene TRBJ1-2; D is unclear. This CDR3 is 13 amino acids long. CDR1 MNHNS and CDR2 SASEGT come from the germline V gene. Between the trimmed V and J ends, which lost 1 base and 4 bases, there was a span of 7 bases. CDR3 protein: CASSEDGTYGYTF. CDR3 sequence (DNA): TGTGCCAGCAGTGAAGATGGAACCTATGGCTACACCTTC.

This clone has a single count. The chain has TRBV7-9 and TRBJ2-7; unclear D gene. The CDR3 consists of 16 residues. Germline V CDR1 and CDR2: SEHNR, FQNEAQ (reference sequence). V was shortened by 5 bases and J by 4 bases, with 21 bases between the two germline ends. The CDR3 loop reads CASSVPGQALGYEQYF. The CDR3 bases are TGTGCCAGCAGCGTCCCCGGCCAGGCGCTTGGATACGAGCAGTACTTC.

The genes are TRBV4-1 and TRBJ1-1; maybe TRBD1 (5 bases). The CDR3 is made up of 14 amino acids. Germline loops: CDR1 MGHRA, CDR2 YSYEKL. V lost 2 bases to trimming and J lost 4 bases, with 11 bases between them. CDR3 sequence reads: CASSQFRGGTEAFF. The CDR3 DNA reads as TGCGCCAGCAGCCAATTCCGGGGCGGCACTGAAGCTTTCTTT.

The chain carries TRBV25-1 and TRBJ1-4, with D perhaps matching TRBD1 (6 bases). CDR3 length: 15 amino acids. The germline V gene encodes CDR1 MGHDK and CDR2 SYGVNS. Trimming pared 1 base from V and 7 bases from J, leaving 13 bases between. CDR3: CASSESQGHSEKLFF. DNA of the CDR3: TGTGCCAGCAGTGAATCTCAGGGGCATAGTGAAAAACTGTTTTTT. Based on the CDR3 plus reference TRBV25-1 and TRBJ1-4, the full variable domain is EADIYQTPRYLVIGTGKKITLECSQTMGHDKMYWYQQDPGMELHLIHYSYGVNSTEKGDLSSESTVSRIRTEHFPLTLESARPSHTSQYLCASSESQGHSEKLFFGSGTQLSVL.

V and J are TRBV6-2 or TRBV6-3 and TRBJ1-2; D not resolved. V lost 0 bases and J 4 bases, leaving 6 bases between the germline ends. The CDR3 loop spans 13 amino acids. In germline, CDR1 is MNHEY, CDR2 SVGEGT. As DNA, the CDR3 is TGTGCCAGCAGTTACTCGCAGAGCTATGGCTACACCTTC. Translation: CASSYSQSYGYTF.

The chain links TRBV2 to TRBJ1-2; TRBD1 is a possible D gene (5 bases). CDR1 and CDR2 from the germline V gene are SNHLY and FYNNEI. The CDR3 extends over 13 amino acids. Between the trimmed V and J ends, which lost 8 bases and 8 bases, there was a span of 18 bases. The CDR3 loop is CASSGTRAEGYTF. CDR3 DNA sequence: TGTGCCAGCTCGGGGACCCGGGCGGAGGGCTACACCTTC.

The CDR3 here is CASSQVWGANYGYTF. Here the CDR3 DNA reads TGTGCCAGCAGCCAAGTGTGGGGGGCTAACTATGGCTACACCTTC. The chain combines TRBV3-1 (or the pseudogene TRBV3-2) with TRBJ1-2, with D maybe TRBD1 (5 bases). CDR1 LGHDT and CDR2 YNNKEL come from the germline V gene (reference sequence). The CDR3 runs to 15 residues. V lost 1 base and J 0 bases, leaving 9 bases between the germline ends.

V and J are TRBV5-5 and TRBJ1-1, with D perhaps TRBD1 (6 bases). Trimming pared 1 base from V and 4 bases from J, leaving 8 bases between. The germline V gene encodes CDR1 SGHKS and CDR2 YYEKEE (reference sequence). The CDR3 is made up of 13 amino acids. CDR3 sequence: CASSLIGGTEAFF. CDR3 DNA: TGTGCCAGCAGCTTGATAGGGGGCACTGAAGCTTTCTTT.

The V and J genes are TRBV6-5 and TRBJ2-1; D possibly corresponds to TRBD1 (5 bases). Germline V lookup: CDR1 MNHEY, CDR2 SVGAGI. V gave up 2 bases and J gave up 7 bases, with 12 bases separating them. CDR3 length equals 14 residues. In DNA form, the CDR3 reads TGTGCCAGCAGTTACGGGGCAGGTTGGAATGAGCAGTTCTTC. Encoded protein: CASSYGAGWNEQFF.

V is TRBV7-9 and J is TRBJ1-1; D remains ambiguous. The germline gives CDR1 SEHNR, CDR2 FQNEAQ (reference sequence). V was cut by 3 bases and J by 4 bases, with 9 bases left in between. There are 13 residues in the CDR3. The CDR3 DNA sequence: TGTGCCAGCAGCTTTAATGTGGCCACTGAAGCTTTCTTT. This translates into CASSFNVATEAFF.

The V call is TRBV4-1, the J call TRBJ1-1, with TRBD1 identical over 7 bases. This CDR3 comprises 14 residues. Per germline, CDR1 MGHRA and CDR2 YSYEKL. The V and J ends lost 2 bases and 6 bases, in that order; junction bases with no gene match: 6. The DNA for the CDR3 is TGCGCCAGCAGCCAAACCACAGGGGAGGCTGAAGCTTTCTTT. It translates to CASSQTTGEAEAFF.

The rearrangement joins TRBV6-1 to TRBJ2-1; possible D gene TRBD2, 5 bases. The germline gives CDR1 MNHNS, CDR2 SASEGT. V shed 1 base and J shed 7 bases, with 11 bases lying between them. There are 14 residues in the CDR3. Here the CDR3 DNA reads TGTGCCAGCAGTGAAGTGGTTGAGGGTAATGAGCAGTTCTTC. Translated, it gives CASSEVVEGNEQFF.

The chain carries TRBV10-3 and TRBJ1-2; 7 bases align to TRBD1. The CDR3 length is 14 residues. With 0 bases clipped from V and 5 bases from J, the junction kept 3 bases outside the gene matches. CDR1 and CDR2 (germline): ENHRY, SYGVKD. The CDR3 DNA reads TGTGCCATCAGTGAGTCGACAGGGAATTATGGCTACACCTTC. It encodes CAISESTGNYGYTF.

The chain combines TRBV19 with TRBJ1-4; D is unresolved. Germline assignment: CDR1 LNHDA and CDR2 SQIVND (reference sequence). The CDR3 runs 11 residues. V dropped 3 bases and J dropped 17 bases, with 13 bases sitting between them. The CDR3 loop reads CASSIWEQLFF. CDR3 DNA sequence: TGTGCCAGTAGTATCTGGGAACAGCTTTTTTTT. The full variable domain, its missing parts supplied by reference TRBV19 and TRBJ1-4, is DGGITQSPKYLFRKEGQNVTLSCEQNLNHDAMYWYRQDPGQGLRLIYYSQIVNDFQKGDIAEGYSVSREKKESFPLTVTSAQKNPTAFYLCASSIWEQLFFGSGTQLSVL.

In this sample, this clone turned up once. V usage is TRBV6-6 and J usage is TRBJ2-1; TRBD2 aligns across 7 bases. The germline CDR1 and CDR2 sequences are MNHNY and SVGAGI (reference sequence). The CDR3 contains 14 residues. V lost 6 bases, J lost 8 bases, and 10 bases stayed unmatched. The CDR3 nucleotides read TGTGCCAGCAGCCGGGGGGTACATACCTATGAGCAGTTCTTC. It specifies CASSRGVHTYEQFF.

The genes are TRBV7-9 and TRBJ1-4; possibly TRBD1 for D (6 bases). Germline V lookup: CDR1 SEHNR, CDR2 FQNEAQ (reference sequence). V was pared by 6 bases and J by 0 bases, with 20 bases between. The CDR3 covers 18 residues. The CDR3 sequence is CASRIARGQTSTNEKLFF. CDR3 sequence (DNA): TGTGCCAGCAGAATAGCCCGTGGACAGACTTCAACTAATGAAAAACTGTTTTTT.

This chain links TRBV3-1 (or the pseudogene TRBV3-2) with TRBJ1-2; D uncertain. The V gene lost 2 bases and the J gene lost 9 bases, with 13 bases spanning the gap. The germline V gene encodes CDR1 LGHDT and CDR2 YNNKEL (reference sequence). The CDR3 contains 13 residues. The chain's CDR3 is CASSQRAAESYTF. The CDR3 DNA reads TGTGCCAGCAGCCAACGGGCGGCGGAAAGCTACACCTTC.

The J gene is TRBJ1-2, the V gene TRBV2, with D unresolved. The V gene lost 3 bases and the J gene lost 3 bases, with 11 bases spanning the gap. Germline V gene data show CDR1 as SNHLY and CDR2 as FYNNEI. This CDR3 contains 14 residues. CDR3 in DNA: TGTGCCAGCAGTGACCCGGGTCCGGACTATGGCTACACCTTC. Protein: CASSDPGPDYGYTF.

The chain combines TRBV6-5 with TRBJ1-1, with 7 bases that match TRBD1. V trimming: 8 bases; J trimming: 6 bases; junction bases outside the gene matches: 15. In germline, CDR1 is MNHEY, CDR2 SVGAGI. This CDR3 has 15 amino acids. In DNA, the CDR3 is TGTGCCAGCCGAACGTCGCGTGTGGGGACAGCTGAAGCTTTCTTT. Encoded protein: CASRTSRVGTAEAFF.

The CDR3 bases are TGTGCCAGCAGCTTGCGGGGACTCGGGGCCACTGAAGCTTTCTTT. It codes for CASSLRGLGATEAFF. The chain carries TRBV5-6 and TRBJ1-1; tentatively, D is TRBD1 (5 bases). The germline CDR1 and CDR2 sequences are SGHDT and YYEEEE. This CDR3 spans 15 amino acids. V gave up 1 base and J gave up 4 bases, with 14 bases separating them.

The chain joins TRBV19 to TRBJ2-5; 10 bases line up with TRBD1. Germline CDR1 LNHDA, CDR2 SQIVND (reference sequence). V trimming: 4 bases; J trimming: 3 bases; junction bases outside the gene matches: 5. The CDR3 sequence is 15 residues long. The CDR3 DNA reads TGTGCCAGTAGTAGTGGACAGGGGGGGAAAGAGACCCAGTACTTC. This encodes CASSSGQGGKETQYF.